A selection of T cell receptor beta chains follows, all from one sample in a study of blood T cell repertoires in COVID-19. Only in-frame clones appear in the TCRdb table, and some are missing; sequencing was by immunoSEQ multiplex PCR. The table records more than 3,000 clones, over 70% of them present only once. The sample comprised peripheral blood. The receptors originated from a human donor in a cohort sampled during active COVID-19. Both conserved end residues are trimmed from each CDR3.

ASSPQTGALH TRBV12-3/TRBV12-4
ASRPGSSYNEQF TRBV2
ASSLYRAAGYT TRBV4-3
ASSLVQGGTGELF TRBV7-2
ASSDGESYGYT TRBV6-1
ASSRGGAPTGELF TRBV6-4
ASSKFGDLEAF TRBV19
ASSLAKIAGGVYNEQF TRBV5-4
ARGGVSLPMLAKNIQY TRBV19
ASSQTLAGGDEQF TRBV6-5
ASSLAQGSWSQY TRBV11-2
ASSAPPQAGPYNEQF TRBV2
ATSRRLAQTSTDTQY TRBV15
ASSEINRGNQPQH TRBV6-1
ASSLDVGASGNTIY TRBV5-8
ASSPPRTGGNQETQY TRBV5-6
ASSSRTGTDTQY TRBV5-5
ASSSGGINEQF TRBV5-4
AIEHPTSYEQY TRBV7-9